The text below deals with one TCR beta chain. This sample was taken from a study of blood T cell repertoires in COVID-19. Germline V gene data show CDR1 as MNHNS and CDR2 as SASEGT. The V and J ends lost 4 bases and 5 bases respectively, with 17 bases between them. This CDR3 contains 16 residues. The repertoire was sequenced with immunoSEQ multiplex PCR; TCRdb's copy has only in-frame clones and lacks some. This table has around 60,000 clones, roughly four fifths appearing once. Source material: peripheral blood. This TCR was sampled from a man aged 80 or over with acute or convalescent COVID-19. The chain carries TRBV6-1 and TRBJ2-2, with D maybe TRBD2 (6 bases). In nucleotides, the CDR3 is TGTGCCAGCAGTGGGGTTCAGGGAGGCCGGACCGGGGAGCTGTTTTTT. Amino acids: CASSGVQGGRTGELFF.